The present T cell receptor (beta chain) was sequenced within a study of blood T cell repertoires in COVID-19. Study-wide background: Samples representing acute and convalescent COVID-19 were sourced from the United States, Italy and Spain. T cells, B-cell-depleted T cells, or PBMCs provided the cDNA or gDNA that served as material.

The protocol was immunoSEQ multiplex PCR, while the TCRdb copy is restricted to in-frame clones and leaves out a portion. The sample records about 64,000 clones, approximately 86% being singletons. Germline loops: CDR1 GTSNPN, CDR2 SVGIG (reference sequence). The CDR3 consists of 13 residues. The junction had 11 bases not matched to a gene; V was cut back by 3 bases and J by 15 bases. The clonotype comes from a middle-aged man with acute or convalescent COVID-19. The specimen was peripheral blood. The chain couples TRBV30 to TRBJ1-6, with 7 bases fitting TRBD1. CDR3 coding DNA: TGTGCCTGGAGCCTGTTTGTCCGGGACAGCCTCCACTTT. Its translation is CAWSLFVRDSLHF.